These 20 T cell receptor beta chains were all obtained from the same sample, sequenced in a study of human T cells and chemical hapten exposure. TCRdb reprocessed the RACE reads via MiXCR and lists one record per CDR3 protein. The profile shows roughly 360,000 distinct CDR3 sequences, around 4.8% of them singletons. Time point denoted: patch test 1, 2 weeks after DPC sensitization. Regarding treatment: therapeutic diphenylcyclopropenone sensitization with weekly scalp DPC. The material was whole blood, obtained in connection with sensitization to the hapten diphenylcyclopropenone (DPC). These receptors all come from a woman aged 45 to 65 with alopecia areata. Some clones in this sample may be carry-over from other donors' samples.

This chain uses TRBV12-3 or TRBV12-4 with TRBJ1-1, with D unresolved. The CDR3 is 15 residues long. Trimming shortened V by 0 bases and J by 0 bases, and 8 bases separated the two germline ends. The CDR3 DNA is TGTGCCAGCAGTTTAGCGCGTAGGTTGAACACTGAAGCTTTCTTT. As protein: CASSLARRLNTEAFF.

This clonotype was recorded at least ten times. The genes are TRBV12-3 or TRBV12-4 and TRBJ2-1, with D possibly TRBD2 on 6 matching bases. V was clipped by 7 bases and J by 0 bases, with 13 bases between them. CDR3 size: 15 residues. The CDR3 sequence: CASTPGATSYNEQFF. The CDR3 DNA follows: TGTGCCAGCACCCCGGGAGCCACCTCCTACAATGAGCAGTTCTTC.

This clonotype was observed at least ten times. The chain uses TRBV12-3 or TRBV12-4 and TRBJ2-6; D ambiguous. This CDR3 is built from 17 residues. V was clipped by 4 bases and J by 0 bases, with 13 bases between them. The chain's CDR3 is CASSSTYLISGANVLTF. The DNA of the CDR3 is TGTGCCAGCAGTTCAACCTACCTCATCTCTGGGGCCAACGTCCTGACTTTC.

This rearrangement joins TRBV7-9 to TRBJ1-1; a weak D match, TRBD1 (5 bases). The CDR3 contains 17 residues. V was clipped by 1 base and J by 3 bases, with 18 bases between them. The germline V gene encodes CDR1 SEHNR and CDR2 FQNEAQ (reference sequence). The CDR3 nucleotides read TGTGCCAGCAGCTTAGAAACGATAGGGGAACGGGACACTGAAGCTTTCTTT. Its translation is CASSLETIGERDTEAFF.

The sample holds many counts of this clonotype. This chain joins TRBV10-2 and TRBJ2-1; D gene ambiguous. CDR1 is WSHSY and CDR2 is SAAADI in the germline V gene. Trimming cost V 7 bases and J 3 bases, with 13 bases left between them. This CDR3 is built from 14 residues. CDR3 nucleotide sequence: TGCGCCAGCAAGGAGCCTGGCCTCTACAATGAGCAGTTCTTC. Its translation: CASKEPGLYNEQFF.

This clonotype appeared many times. The DNA of the CDR3 is TGTGCCAGCAGTGAACGAGACGCGGAGTTCTTC. Protein product: CASSERDAEFF. The chain joins TRBV2 to TRBJ2-1; D is ambiguous. CDR3 size: 11 residues. Looked up from germline, CDR1 is SNHLY and CDR2 is FYNNEI. V gave up 2 bases and J gave up 14 bases, with 10 bases separating them.

This clonotype was seen many times. This rearrangement joins TRBV7-9 to TRBJ2-1; D possibly uses TRBD1 or TRBD2 (6 bases each). The CDR3 totals 16 residues. With 5 bases removed from V and 0 bases from J, the gap between germline ends came to 14 bases. Germline V gives CDR1 SEHNR, CDR2 FQNEAQ (reference sequence). The CDR3 bases are TGTGCCAGCAGCGAGAGGGGGGACCCCTCCTACAATGAGCAGTTCTTC. It translates to CASSERGDPSYNEQFF.

This clonotype was seen many times. Just one base apart from a much larger clone, this may be a read error. The chain carries TRBV9 and TRBJ2-5; D not certain. V lost 0 bases, J lost 3 bases, and 0 bases lay in between. The CDR3 sequence is 11 residues long. The germline V gene has CDR1 SGDLS and CDR2 YYNGEE. The CDR3, as DNA: TGTGCCAGCAGCGTAGAAGAGACCCAGTACTTC. Translation gives CASSVEETQYF. Filled out from reference TRBV9 and TRBJ2-5, the complete variable domain reads DSGVTQTPKHLITATGQRVTLRCSPRSGDLSVYWYQQSLDQGLQFLIQYYNGEERAKGNILERFSAQQFPDLHSELNLSSLELGDSALYFCASSVEETQYFGPGTRLLVL.

This clonotype was recorded a few times. The J gene is TRBJ1-1, the V gene TRBV12-3 or TRBV12-4; no firm D call. Trimming took off 3 bases at V and 6 bases at J, with 8 bases between the two ends. The CDR3 is 12 residues long. The CDR3 nucleotides read TGTGCCAGCAGTTTTTTTGGGTCTGAAGCTTTCTTT. It translates to CASSFFGSEAFF.

This clonotype was counted at least ten times. In DNA, the CDR3 is TGTGCCAGCAGCTTAAGGCAGGGGGGGCCAGATACGCAGTATTTT. This codes for CASSLRQGGPDTQYF. The chain recombines TRBV7-2 with TRBJ2-3; the D gene could be TRBD1 or TRBD2 (7 bases each). The CDR3 has 15 amino acids. Per the germline V gene, CDR1 is SGHTA and CDR2 is FQGNSA. V was trimmed by 2 bases and J by 4 bases, leaving 13 bases between them.

There are a few counts of this clonotype. The V call is TRBV28, the J call TRBJ2-5, with TRBD2 as a possible D gene (5 bases). The CDR3 has 16 amino acids. Trimming left V 6 bases short and J 1 base short, with 18 bases between. The germline CDR1 and CDR2 sequences are MDHEN and SYDVKM. The CDR3 sequence is CASSPAGQFFQETQYF. CDR3 nucleotides: TGTGCCAGCAGCCCCGCGGGCCAGTTTTTCCAAGAGACCCAGTACTTC.

In this sample, this clonotype turned up many times. The V call is TRBV11-2, the J call TRBJ2-2; no reliable D call. Germline assignment: CDR1 SGHAT and CDR2 FQNNGV. The CDR3 covers 14 residues. Trimming removed 6 bases at V and 4 bases at J, with 12 bases between. CDR3 coding DNA: TGTGCCAGCAGAGTTGGTTTGGGCACCGGGGAGCTGTTTTTT. Translation gives CASRVGLGTGELFF.

This clonotype was counted between two and nine times. CDR3 nucleotide sequence: TGTGCCAGCAGCTTAGAGGGCAGCAAGAACACTGAAGCTTTCTTT. Amino acid sequence: CASSLEGSKNTEAFF. The chain is built from TRBV11-3 and TRBJ1-1; the D is unclear. The CDR3 is 15 amino acids. Trimming stripped 0 bases from V and 1 base from J, with 9 bases between. Per germline, CDR1 SGHNT and CDR2 YENEEA.

This clonotype has just a few counts. Being one base from a much bigger clone, this may be a read error. This chain links TRBV7-2 with TRBJ2-3; D is tentatively TRBD1 or TRBD2 (5 bases each). The CDR3 loop spans 13 amino acids. Germline lookup yields CDR1 SGHTA and CDR2 FQGNSA. Trimming left V 5 bases short and J 2 bases short, with 8 bases between. This chain's CDR3 is CASSAGTTDTQYF. Written as DNA, the CDR3 is TGTGCCAGCAGCGCCGGGACCACAGATACGCAGTATTTT.

The chain employs TRBV7-6 and TRBJ2-7; 11 nucleotides line up with TRBD2. Germline CDR1 SGHVS, CDR2 FNYEAQ. Trimming took 5 bases from V and 0 from J; bases not matched to a gene: 15. The CDR3 runs to 19 residues. DNA for the CDR3: TGTGCCAGCAGCCCCTACATGGGACTAGCGGCGACGAGCTCCTACGAGCAGTACTTC. This encodes CASSPYMGLAATSSYEQYF.

V is TRBV2 and J is TRBJ2-3, with TRBD2 matching 8 bases. CDR3 length equals 16 residues. V lost 2 bases, J lost 2 bases, and 6 bases stayed unmatched. Germline CDR1 and CDR2: SNHLY and FYNNEI. CDR3 residues: CASSELLAEVTDTQYF. CDR3 in DNA: TGTGCCAGCAGTGAATTACTAGCGGAGGTCACAGATACGCAGTATTTT. The entire variable domain, with the rest obtained from reference TRBV2 and TRBJ2-3, is as follows: EPEVTQTPSHQVTQMGQEVILRCVPISNHLYFYWYRQILGQKVEFLVSFYNNEISEKSEIFDDQFSVERPDGSNFTLKIRSTKLEDSAMYFCASSELLAEVTDTQYFGPGTRLTVL.

This clonotype was seen at least ten times. The chain links TRBV29-1 to TRBJ2-7; 11 bases are a match to TRBD2. V trimming: 7 bases; J trimming: 6 bases; junction bases outside the gene matches: 5. The CDR3 has 12 residues. The V gene's germline CDR1 is SQVTM and CDR2 ANQGSEA. The DNA for the CDR3 is TGCAGCGCACGACTAGCGGGATTCGAGCAGTACTTC. Its translation: CSARLAGFEQYF.

This clonotype appeared a few times. V is TRBV21-1 and J is TRBJ1-1. TRBV21-1 is a listed pseudogene. The CDR3 loop spans 15 amino acids. Written as DNA, the CDR3 is TGTGCCAGCAGCAAAGCGAGCAGGCTTTGGACTGAAGCTTTCTTT. Amino acid sequence: CASSKASRLWTEAFF.

This clonotype was seen ten or more times. V gene TRBV6-1 combines with J gene TRBJ2-1, with D possibly matching TRBD2 (5 bases). Per germline, CDR1 MNHNS and CDR2 SASEGT. The CDR3 loop spans 13 amino acids. Between the trimmed V and J ends, which lost 2 bases and 7 bases, there was a span of 9 bases. DNA for the CDR3: TGTGCCAGCAGTGAACTTCGAGGGAATGAGCAGTTCTTC. Its translation: CASSELRGNEQFF.

This clonotype was counted a few times. A read error may account for a junction end that differs from germline. The V gene is TRBV28, the J gene TRBJ2-7; D is undetermined. Germline CDR1 MDHEN, CDR2 SYDVKM. The CDR3 runs 15 residues. CDR3: CASRPSPGLSNEQYF. The CDR3 DNA reads TGTGCCAGCAGACCATCTCCGGGCCTCTCCAACGAGCAGTACTTC.